This is a list of T cell receptor beta chains from one sample in a study of T cell responses to AZD1222 COVID-19 vaccine. This table comes from immunoSEQ multiplex PCR, and its TCRdb copy is limited to in-frame clones, with some not included. The data contain 180,000 or so clones, roughly 94% of them singletons. The sample here was peripheral blood, taken on day 0 of AZD1222 vaccination. These TCRs come from an adult in good health. The conserved cysteine and the conserved F or W are not part of the CDR3 here. Each record gives: V gene, J gene, D gene, CDR3 protein. The D gene is left open where the match is weak.

TRBV10-3	TRBJ2-2	NA	AISEPPTGELF
TRBV5-5	TRBJ1-1	NA	ASSFPNTEAF
TRBV3-1/TRBV3-2	TRBJ1-4	TRBD1	ASSRVPGQGGDEKLF
TRBV19	TRBJ2-7	NA	ASSIQTSTYEQY
TRBV3-1/TRBV3-2	TRBJ1-1	NA	ASSQAPGLRSEAF
TRBV28	TRBJ1-1	TRBD1	ANMGQGDTEAF
TRBV10-2	TRBJ1-1	NA	ASSEPIRANTEAF
TRBV11-2	TRBJ1-4	NA	ASSLESEKLF
TRBV15	TRBJ1-1	NA	ATSRWGQSGTEAF
TRBV24-1	TRBJ2-1	TRBD2	ATSDPSYSGSSYNEQF
TRBV7-9	TRBJ2-7	NA	ASSSRPGLEH
TRBV28	TRBJ2-7	TRBD2	ASRSSGRGDEQY
TRBV28	TRBJ2-3	NA	ASSPWTGVGDTQY
TRBV10-2	TRBJ1-5	NA	ASSEERVPNQPQH
TRBV10-3	TRBJ2-3	TRBD2	AISGGRTSGTSTDTQY
TRBV27	TRBJ1-5	NA	AAGLTSNQPQH
TRBV20-1	TRBJ2-7	NA	SASGQYYEQY
TRBV24-1	TRBJ1-5	NA	ATSDLNRGNQPQH
TRBV5-5	TRBJ2-7	NA	ASNFRRADEQY
TRBV9	TRBJ2-3	NA	ASSQRGNTQY
TRBV5-1	TRBJ1-1	NA	ASSSQGLTPEAF
TRBV3-1/TRBV3-2	TRBJ2-5	TRBD2	ASRQGGSGRAGETQY
TRBV7-9	TRBJ2-7	NA	ASSLIAPTDRYEQY
TRBV7-7	TRBJ2-7	NA	ASSPGLGTYEQY
TRBV12-3/TRBV12-4	TRBJ1-5	NA	ASRLGWERPQH
TRBV9	TRBJ1-3	NA	ASSVDGNSGNTIY
TRBV5-1	TRBJ1-1	NA	ASSFPGGSGGRTEAF
TRBV19	TRBJ1-1	NA	ASSTQMKAF
TRBV10-1	TRBJ2-1	NA	ASSGRPNEQF
TRBV3-1/TRBV3-2	TRBJ1-1	NA	ASSPQSREAF
TRBV5-4	TRBJ2-7	TRBD2	ASSRSGRGSYEQY
TRBV7-9	TRBJ2-7	NA	ASSSSFSYEQY
TRBV7-2	TRBJ2-3	NA	ASSLLRDIRTDTQY
TRBV19	TRBJ1-2	NA	ASSGGGGHYGYT
TRBV5-1	TRBJ2-5	NA	ASSLDGGAAVTQY
TRBV7-2	TRBJ1-5	NA	ASSFLDRPGQPQH
TRBV20-1	TRBJ2-7	TRBD2	SASPSSGNYEQY
TRBV6-4	TRBJ2-2	NA	ASSEGPHTGELF
TRBV27	TRBJ2-3	TRBD1	ASSRQGWVGTDTQY
TRBV5-1	TRBJ2-7	TRBD2	ASSLRAGGEEQY
TRBV5-1	TRBJ2-3	NA	ASSSTEGGDTQY
TRBV19	TRBJ2-1	TRBD2	ASSLRLAGSTGRNEQF
TRBV11-2	TRBJ2-3	TRBD1	ASSLDTGVADTQY
TRBV6-5	TRBJ1-5	NA	ASSYSRLQPQH
TRBV4-1	TRBJ1-2	TRBD1	ASSLHDRVPGPYGYT